A single sample is the source of the 15 T cell receptor beta chains below, sequenced in a study of neoadjuvant anti-PD-1 for oral cavity cancer. The table came from immunoSEQ multiplex PCR; TCRdb's copy has only in-frame clones and leaves some out. The table shows around 62,000 clones, with 65% to 85% occurring only once. This material consisted of PBMCs, taken before nivolumab (anti-PD-1) treatment. These receptors were collected from a person aged 35-79 years with oral cavity squamous cell carcinoma.

V gene TRBV27 combines with J gene TRBJ1-2; D is perhaps TRBD1 (6 bases). This CDR3 is built from 13 residues. Germline CDR1 reads MNHEY; CDR2 reads SMNVEV (reference sequence). V lost 8 bases and J lost 2, with 12 bases in between. CDR3 in DNA: TGTGCCAGCTCCCTTCAGGGGAACTATGGCTACACCTTC. It encodes CASSLQGNYGYTF.

V gene TRBV18 combines with J gene TRBJ2-1; weak D call: TRBD2 (6 bases). Per germline, CDR1 KGHSH and CDR2 LQKENI. V gave up 1 base and J gave up 6 bases, with 10 bases separating them. The CDR3 is made up of 14 amino acids. The CDR3 nucleotides are TGTGCCAGCTCACCACGGACTACCCCCAATGAGCAGTTCTTC. Translation gives CASSPRTTPNEQFF.

The CDR3: CASSLTGQDLQETQYF. The CDR3 nucleotides read TGTGCCAGCAGCTTAACCGGGCAGGACCTGCAAGAGACCCAGTACTTC. The chain carries TRBV7-9 and TRBJ2-5; no clear D gene. Trimming pared 2 bases from V and 2 bases from J, leaving 15 bases between. The CDR3 contains 16 residues. Germline CDR1 SEHNR, CDR2 FQNEAQ (reference sequence).

The V gene is TRBV7-2, the J gene TRBJ2-7, with a weak D call TRBD2 (6 bases). Germline V gene sequence: CDR1 SGHTA, CDR2 FQGNSA. The CDR3 is 14 amino acids. Trimming pared 4 bases from V and 1 base from J, leaving 11 bases between. CDR3 bases: TGTGCCAGCAGCTACCGGGAGTTTTCCTACGAGCAGTACTTC. Amino acids: CASSYREFSYEQYF.

The chain is built from TRBV27 and TRBJ1-2; TRBD1 might be the D (5 bases). Germline values: CDR1 MNHEY, CDR2 SMNVEV (reference sequence). Deletions cut 4 bases from V and 8 bases from J, with 11 bases between. The CDR3 is made up of 12 amino acids. CDR3: CASSSGVLGYTF. The CDR3 nucleotides are TGTGCCAGCAGTTCGGGGGTTTTGGGCTACACCTTC.

This sequence joins TRBV6-5 and TRBJ2-2, with a tentative D call TRBD2 (5 bases). CDR3 length: 14 residues. CDR1 and CDR2 (germline): MNHEY, SVGAGI. Trimming shortened V by 2 bases and J by 7 bases, and 11 bases separated the two germline ends. CDR3 nucleotides: TGTGCCAGCAGTTACCCACTAGAGGGCGGGGAGCTGTTTTTT. It translates to CASSYPLEGGELFF.

V and J are TRBV5-1 and TRBJ2-1; possibly TRBD2 for D (5 bases). Germline-derived CDR1 and CDR2 are SGHRS and YFSETQ. V shed 2 bases and J shed 7 bases, with 10 bases lying between them. This CDR3 contains 13 residues. DNA for the CDR3: TGCGCCAGCAGCTTTAGGCTAGCTAATGAGCAGTTCTTC. Amino acid sequence: CASSFRLANEQFF. Looking up the rest from reference TRBV5-1 and TRBJ2-1 gives the full variable domain: KAGVTQTPRYLIKTRGQQVTLSCSPISGHRSVSWYQQTPGQGLQFLFEYFSETQRNKGNFPGRFSGRQFSNSRSEMNVSTLELGDSALYLCASSFRLANEQFFGPGTRLTVL.

The CDR3 DNA sequence: TGTGCCAGCAGCTTAACTTCTAGCGGGGGAGCTAGCACAGATACGCAGTATTTT. This sequence encodes CASSLTSSGGASTDTQYF. The chain links TRBV7-2 to TRBJ2-3; the match to TRBD2 covers 10 bases. V gave up 2 bases and J gave up 0 bases; unmatched junction bases: 8. This CDR3 spans 18 amino acids. Per germline, CDR1 SGHTA and CDR2 FQGNSA.

The chain links TRBV9 to TRBJ2-7; possibly TRBD1 or TRBD2 for D (5 bases each). CDR1 is SGDLS and CDR2 is YYNGEE in the germline V gene. V was shortened by 3 bases and J by 0 bases, with 16 bases between the two germline ends. The CDR3 has 16 amino acids. CDR3 in DNA: TGTGCCAGCAGCGCCCGGGACGGGATAAGCTCCTACGAGCAGTACTTC. Translated: CASSARDGISSYEQYF.

The chain joins TRBV28 to TRBJ1-4; the D is unclear. CDR1 and CDR2 (germline): MDHEN, SYDVKM. CDR3 length: 16 residues. Trimming cost V 3 bases and J 0 bases, with 11 bases left between them. CDR3 nucleotides: TGTGCCAGCAGTTTTCAGGACGGCTCAACTAATGAAAAACTGTTTTTT. It is translated as CASSFQDGSTNEKLFF.

The chain is built from TRBV5-6 and TRBJ1-3, with D perhaps TRBD1 (5 bases). V was pared by 4 bases and J by 2 bases, with 10 bases between. The germline gives CDR1 SGHDT, CDR2 YYEEEE. This CDR3 is 14 amino acids long. The chain's CDR3 is CASSRDRTGNTIYF. DNA of the CDR3: TGTGCCAGCAGCAGGGACCGAACTGGAAACACCATATATTTT. The full variable domain, in which reference TRBV5-6 and TRBJ1-3 provide the parts outside the CDR3, is DAGVTQSPTHLIKTRGQQVTLRCSPKSGHDTVSWYQQALGQGPQFIFQYYEEEERQRGNFPDRFSGHQFPNYSSELNVNALLLGDSALYLCASSRDRTGNTIYFGEGSWLTVV.

The chain combines TRBV10-3 with TRBJ1-4; no reliable D call. The CDR3 is 16 residues long. The germline CDR1 and CDR2 sequences are ENHRY and SYGVKD. V was pared by 0 bases and J by 0 bases, with 8 bases between. The CDR3 reads CAISESTLATNEKLFF. The CDR3 region has the DNA TGTGCCATCAGTGAGTCGACACTCGCAACTAATGAAAAACTGTTTTTT.

The J gene is TRBJ1-6, the V gene TRBV6-1; unclear D gene. The CDR3 runs to 14 residues. V shed 7 bases and J shed 4 bases, with 11 bases lying between them. Germline loops: CDR1 MNHNS, CDR2 SASEGT. CDR3 DNA: TGTGCCAGCACGAGGACGGAATATAATTCACCCCTCCACTTT. It yields the protein CASTRTEYNSPLHF.

This clone was picked up a small number of times. The chain has TRBV19 and TRBJ1-6; the match to TRBD1 covers 10 bases. J lost 8 bases, V lost 6 bases, and 4 bases had no gene match. Germline-derived CDR1 and CDR2 are LNHDA and SQIVND (reference sequence). The CDR3 covers 14 residues. The CDR3 loop reads CASRTGTGDSPLHF. For the CDR3, the DNA is TGTGCCAGTAGGACCGGGACAGGGGATTCACCCCTCCACTTT.

The chain combines TRBV7-2 with TRBJ1-1, with no clear D. V was trimmed by 4 bases and J by 4 bases, leaving 16 bases between them. The CDR3 is 15 residues long. Looked up from germline, CDR1 is SGHTA and CDR2 is FQGNSA. The CDR3 region is CASSSTFGRGTEAFF. DNA for the CDR3: TGTGCCAGCAGCTCCACCTTCGGTCGGGGCACTGAAGCTTTCTTT.